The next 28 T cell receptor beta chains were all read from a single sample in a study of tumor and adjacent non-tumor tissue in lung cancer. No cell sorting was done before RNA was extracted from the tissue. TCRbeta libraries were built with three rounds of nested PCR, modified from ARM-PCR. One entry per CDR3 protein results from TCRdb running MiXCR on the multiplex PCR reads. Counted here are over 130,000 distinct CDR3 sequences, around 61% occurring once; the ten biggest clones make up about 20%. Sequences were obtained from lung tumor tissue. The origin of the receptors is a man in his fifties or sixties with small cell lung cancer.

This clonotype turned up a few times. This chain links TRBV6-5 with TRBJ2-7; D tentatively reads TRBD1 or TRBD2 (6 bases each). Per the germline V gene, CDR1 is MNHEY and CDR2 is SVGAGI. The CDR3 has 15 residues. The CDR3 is CASSGGLAPGYEQYV. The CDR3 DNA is TGTGCCAGCAGTGGGGGGCTAGCGCCGGGCTACGAGCAGTACGTA.

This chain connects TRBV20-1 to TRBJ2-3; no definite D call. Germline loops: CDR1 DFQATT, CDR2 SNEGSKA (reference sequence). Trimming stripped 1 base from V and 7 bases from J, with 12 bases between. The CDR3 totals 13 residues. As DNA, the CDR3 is TGCAGTGCTAGAGTACTCAAAGTAAATACGCAGTATTTT. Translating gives CSARVLKVNTQYF.

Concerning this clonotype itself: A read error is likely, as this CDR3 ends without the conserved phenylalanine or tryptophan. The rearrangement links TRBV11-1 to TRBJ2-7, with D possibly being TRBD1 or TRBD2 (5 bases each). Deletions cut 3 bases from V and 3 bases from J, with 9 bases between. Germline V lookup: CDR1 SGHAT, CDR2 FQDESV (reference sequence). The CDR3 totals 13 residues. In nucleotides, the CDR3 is TGTGCCAGCAGCTTTGAGAGGGGCTACGAGCAGTACCTC. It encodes CASSFERGYEQYL.

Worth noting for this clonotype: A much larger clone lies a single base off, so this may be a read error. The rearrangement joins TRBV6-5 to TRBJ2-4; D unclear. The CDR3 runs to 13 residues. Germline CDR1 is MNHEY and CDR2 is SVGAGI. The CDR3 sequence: CASSYDWKNIQCF. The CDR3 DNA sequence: TGTGCCAGCAGTTACGACTGGAAAAACATTCAGTGCTTC.

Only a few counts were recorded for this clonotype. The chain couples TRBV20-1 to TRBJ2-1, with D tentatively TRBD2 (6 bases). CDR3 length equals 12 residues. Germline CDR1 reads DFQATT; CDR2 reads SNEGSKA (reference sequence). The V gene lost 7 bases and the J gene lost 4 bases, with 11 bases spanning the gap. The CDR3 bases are TGCAGTGGACTAGTGAGGTACAATGAGCAGTTCTTC. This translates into CSGLVRYNEQFF.

As DNA, the CDR3 is TGTGCCAGCAGCTTAAGGGACACGGGGTTAGAAGCTTTCTTT. Protein sequence: CASSLRDTGLEAFF. V and J are TRBV7-8 and TRBJ1-1; a possible D gene is TRBD1 (6 bases). Trimming took 2 bases from V and 8 from J, leaving 15 bases between them. CDR1 and CDR2 (germline): SGHVS, FQNEAQ. The CDR3 sequence is 14 residues long.

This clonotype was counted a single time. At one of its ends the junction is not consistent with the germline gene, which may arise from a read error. CDR3 coding DNA: TGTGCCAGCGGCACGTGGGACCATAGCACAGATATGCAGTATTTT. It yields the protein CASGTWDHSTDMQYF. The chain recombines TRBV7-9 with TRBJ2-3; D may correspond to TRBD1 or TRBD2 (5 bases each). The CDR3 is made up of 15 amino acids. The germline V gene has CDR1 SEHNR and CDR2 FQNEAQ (reference sequence). Looking up the rest from reference TRBV7-9 and TRBJ2-3 gives the full variable domain: DTGVSQNPRHKITKRGQNVTFRCDPISEHNRLYWYRQTLGQGPEFLTYFQNEAQLEKSRLLSDRFSAERPKGSFSTLEIQRTEQGDSAMYLCASGTWDHSTDMQYFGPGTRLTVL.

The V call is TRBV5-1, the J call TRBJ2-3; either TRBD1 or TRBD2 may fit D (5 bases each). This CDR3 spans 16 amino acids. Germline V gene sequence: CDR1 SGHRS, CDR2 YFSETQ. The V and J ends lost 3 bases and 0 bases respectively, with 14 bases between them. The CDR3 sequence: CASSSGDGPSTDTQYF. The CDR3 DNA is TGCGCCAGCAGCTCCGGGGACGGACCTAGCACAGATACGCAGTATTTT.

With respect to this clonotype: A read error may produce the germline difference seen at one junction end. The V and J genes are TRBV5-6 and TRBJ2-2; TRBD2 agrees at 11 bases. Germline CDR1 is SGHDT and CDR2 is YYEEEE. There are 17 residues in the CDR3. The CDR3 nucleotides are TGTGCCAGCAGTAATCTTCTAGCGGGAGGCAACATCGGGGAGCTGTTTTTT. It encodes CASSNLLAGGNIGELFF. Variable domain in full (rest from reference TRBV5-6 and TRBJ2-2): DAGVTQSPTHLIKTRGQQVTLRCSPKSGHDTVSWYQQALGQGPQFIFQYYEEEERQRGNFPDRFSGHQFPNYSSELNVNALLLGDSALYLCASSNLLAGGNIGELFFGEGSRLTVL.

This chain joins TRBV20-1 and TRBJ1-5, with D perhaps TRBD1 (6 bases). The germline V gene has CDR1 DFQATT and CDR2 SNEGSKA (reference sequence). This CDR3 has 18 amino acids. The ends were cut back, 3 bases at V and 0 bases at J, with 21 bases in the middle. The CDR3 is CSARRGGGVKYSNQPQHF. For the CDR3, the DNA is TGCAGTGCTAGGCGAGGGGGGGGCGTGAAGTATAGCAATCAGCCCCAGCATTTT.

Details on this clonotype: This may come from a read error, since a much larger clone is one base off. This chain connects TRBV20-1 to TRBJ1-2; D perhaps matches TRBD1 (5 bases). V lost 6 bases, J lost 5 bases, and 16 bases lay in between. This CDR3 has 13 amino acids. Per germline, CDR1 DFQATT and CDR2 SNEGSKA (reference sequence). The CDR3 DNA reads TGCAGTGCCAACGGGGGGTCGAAGTATGGCTACACCTTC. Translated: CSANGGSKYGYTF.

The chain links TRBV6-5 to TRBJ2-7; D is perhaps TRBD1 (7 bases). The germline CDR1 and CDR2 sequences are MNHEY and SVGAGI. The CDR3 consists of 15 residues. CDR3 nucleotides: TGTGGCAGTAGGGGGCGGCTAGCGCCAGGCTACGAGCAGTACGTC. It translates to CGSRGRLAPGYEQYV.

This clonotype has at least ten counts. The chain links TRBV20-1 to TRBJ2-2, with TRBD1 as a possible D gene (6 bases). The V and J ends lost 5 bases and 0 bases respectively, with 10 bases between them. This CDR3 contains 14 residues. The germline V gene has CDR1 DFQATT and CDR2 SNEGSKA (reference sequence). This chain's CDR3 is CSAQGLANTGELFF. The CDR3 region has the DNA TGCAGTGCTCAGGGGCTCGCGAACACCGGGGAGCTGTTTTTT.

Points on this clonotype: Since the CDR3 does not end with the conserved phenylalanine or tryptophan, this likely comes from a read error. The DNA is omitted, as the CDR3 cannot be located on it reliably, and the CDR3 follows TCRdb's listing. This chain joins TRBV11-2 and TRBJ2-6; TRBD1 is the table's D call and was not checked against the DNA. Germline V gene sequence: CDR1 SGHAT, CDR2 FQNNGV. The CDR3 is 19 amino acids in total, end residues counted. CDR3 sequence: CASSPTDGQGGMGANVPTS.

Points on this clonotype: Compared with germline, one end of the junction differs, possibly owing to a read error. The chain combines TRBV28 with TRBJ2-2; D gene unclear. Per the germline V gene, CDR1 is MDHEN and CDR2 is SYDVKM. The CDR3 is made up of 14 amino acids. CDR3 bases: TGTACCAGCAGTCCGCCGGCAAGAACCGGGGAGCTGTTTTTT. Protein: CTSSPPARTGELFF.

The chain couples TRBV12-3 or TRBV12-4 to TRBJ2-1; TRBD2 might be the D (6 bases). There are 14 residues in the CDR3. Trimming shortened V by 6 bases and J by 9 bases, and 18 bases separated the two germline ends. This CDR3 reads CASRYGSGCSEQFF. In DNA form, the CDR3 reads TGTGCCAGCAGGTATGGTAGCGGATGCAGTGAGCAGTTCTTC.

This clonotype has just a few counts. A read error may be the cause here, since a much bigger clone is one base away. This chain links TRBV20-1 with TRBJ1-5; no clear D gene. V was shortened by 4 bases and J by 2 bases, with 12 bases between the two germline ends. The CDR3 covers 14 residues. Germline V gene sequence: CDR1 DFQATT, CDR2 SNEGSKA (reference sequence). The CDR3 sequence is CSAIEGSGNQPQHF. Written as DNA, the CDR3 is TGCAGTGCTATAGAGGGAAGTGGCAATCAGCCCCAGCATTTT.

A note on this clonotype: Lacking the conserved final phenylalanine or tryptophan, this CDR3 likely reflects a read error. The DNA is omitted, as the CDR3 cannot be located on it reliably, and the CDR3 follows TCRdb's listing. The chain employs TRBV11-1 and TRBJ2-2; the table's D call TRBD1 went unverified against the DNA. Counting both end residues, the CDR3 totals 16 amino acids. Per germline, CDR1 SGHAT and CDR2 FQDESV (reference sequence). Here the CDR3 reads CASSSRQGYRTGELSL.

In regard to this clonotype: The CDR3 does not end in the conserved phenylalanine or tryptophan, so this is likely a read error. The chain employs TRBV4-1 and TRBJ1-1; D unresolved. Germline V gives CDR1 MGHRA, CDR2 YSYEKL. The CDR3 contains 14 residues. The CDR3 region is CASSQDRLNNEAFL. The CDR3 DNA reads TGCGCCAGCAGCCAAGATCGGTTGAACAATGAAGCTTTCCTT.

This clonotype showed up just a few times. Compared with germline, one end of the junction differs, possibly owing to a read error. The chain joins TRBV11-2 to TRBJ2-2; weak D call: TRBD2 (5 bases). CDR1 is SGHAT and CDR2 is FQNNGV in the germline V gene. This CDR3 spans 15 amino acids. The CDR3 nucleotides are TGTACCAGCAGCCCCCTAGATGGAGGTACCGGGGAGCCGTTTTTT. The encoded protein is CTSSPLDGGTGEPFF. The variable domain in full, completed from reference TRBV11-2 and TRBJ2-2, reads EAGVAQSPRYKIIEKRQSVAFWCNPISGHATLYWYQQILGQGPKLLIQFQNNGVVDDSQLPKDRFSAERLKGVDSTLKIQPAKLEDSAVYLCTSSPLDGGTGEPFFGEGSRLTVL.

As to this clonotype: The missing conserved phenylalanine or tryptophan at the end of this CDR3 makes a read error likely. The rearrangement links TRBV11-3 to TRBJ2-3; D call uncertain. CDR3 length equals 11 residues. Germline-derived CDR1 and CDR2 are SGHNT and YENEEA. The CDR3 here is CASSFLDMQYL. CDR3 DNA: TGTGCCAGCAGCTTTTTAGATATGCAGTATTTG.

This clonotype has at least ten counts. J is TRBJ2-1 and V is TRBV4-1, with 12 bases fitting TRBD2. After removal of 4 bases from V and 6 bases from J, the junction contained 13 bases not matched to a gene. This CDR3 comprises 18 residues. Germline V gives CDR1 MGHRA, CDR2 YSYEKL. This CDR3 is CASSRETTGTSGFNEQFF. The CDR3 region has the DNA TGCGCCAGCAGCCGAGAAACAACAGGGACTAGCGGGTTCAATGAGCAGTTCTTC.

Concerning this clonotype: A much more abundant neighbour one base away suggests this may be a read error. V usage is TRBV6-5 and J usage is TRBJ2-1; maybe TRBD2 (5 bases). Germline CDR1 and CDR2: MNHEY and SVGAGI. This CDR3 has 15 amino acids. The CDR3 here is CASSYNPGRYNEEFF. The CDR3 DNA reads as TGTGCCAGCAGTTACAATCCGGGGAGATACAATGAGGAGTTCTTC.

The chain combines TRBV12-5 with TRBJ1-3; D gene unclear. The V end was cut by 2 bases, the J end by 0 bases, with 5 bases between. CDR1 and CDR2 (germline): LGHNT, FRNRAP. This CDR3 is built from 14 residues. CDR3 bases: TGTGCTAGTGGTTTGACAGACTCTGGAAACACCATATATTTT. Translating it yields CASGLTDSGNTIYF.

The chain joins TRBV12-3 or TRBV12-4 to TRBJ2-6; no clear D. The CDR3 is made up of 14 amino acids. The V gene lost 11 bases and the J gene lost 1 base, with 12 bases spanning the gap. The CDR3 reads CACTTASGANVLTF. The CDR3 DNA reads TGTGCCTGTACTACAGCTTCTGGGGCCAACGTCCTGACTTTC.

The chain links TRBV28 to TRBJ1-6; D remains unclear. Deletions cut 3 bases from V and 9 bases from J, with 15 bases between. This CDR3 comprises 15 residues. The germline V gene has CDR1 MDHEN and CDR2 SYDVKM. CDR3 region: CASSFSGSWGSPLHF. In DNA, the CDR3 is TGTGCCAGCAGTTTTTCGGGTTCTTGGGGTTCACCCCTCCACTTT. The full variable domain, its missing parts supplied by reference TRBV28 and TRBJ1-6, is DVKVTQSSRYLVKRTGEKVFLECVQDMDHENMFWYRQDPGLGLRLIYFSYDVKMKEKGDIPEGYSVSREKKERFSLILESASTNQTSMYLCASSFSGSWGSPLHFGNGTRLTVT.

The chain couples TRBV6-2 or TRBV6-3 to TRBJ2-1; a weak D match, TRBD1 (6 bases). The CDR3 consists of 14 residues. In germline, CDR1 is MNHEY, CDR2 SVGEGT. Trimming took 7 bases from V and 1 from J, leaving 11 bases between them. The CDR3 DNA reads TGTGCCAGCAAGTTGCAGGGGTCCTACAATGAGCAGTTCTTC. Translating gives CASKLQGSYNEQFF.

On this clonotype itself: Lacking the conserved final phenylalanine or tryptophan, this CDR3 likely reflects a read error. The DNA of the CDR3 is TGTGGCAGCTGGTCGGGCACAGATACGCAGTATTTG. It encodes CGSWSGTDTQYL. The chain carries TRBV6-1 and TRBJ2-3; D is ambiguous. Germline V gives CDR1 MNHNS, CDR2 SASEGT. The CDR3 loop spans 12 amino acids.